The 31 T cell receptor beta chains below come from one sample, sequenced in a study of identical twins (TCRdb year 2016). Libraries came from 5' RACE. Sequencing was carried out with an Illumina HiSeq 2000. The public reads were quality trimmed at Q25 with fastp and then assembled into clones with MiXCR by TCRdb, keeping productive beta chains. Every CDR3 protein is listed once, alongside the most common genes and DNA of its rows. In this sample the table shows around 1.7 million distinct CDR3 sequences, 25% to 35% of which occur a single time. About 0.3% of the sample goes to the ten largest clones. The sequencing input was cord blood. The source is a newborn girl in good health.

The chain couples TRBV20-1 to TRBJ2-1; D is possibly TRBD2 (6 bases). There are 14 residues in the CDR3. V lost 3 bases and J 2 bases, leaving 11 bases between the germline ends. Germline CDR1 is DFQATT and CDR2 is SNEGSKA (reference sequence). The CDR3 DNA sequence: TGCAGTGCTAGCGGACTACCGCCCTACAATGAGCAGTTCTTC. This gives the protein CSASGLPPYNEQFF.

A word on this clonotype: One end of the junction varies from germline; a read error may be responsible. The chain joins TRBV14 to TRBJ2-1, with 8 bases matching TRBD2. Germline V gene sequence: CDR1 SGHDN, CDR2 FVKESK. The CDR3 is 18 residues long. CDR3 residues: CASSQDRAKRGNYSEQFF. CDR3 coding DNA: TGTGCCAGCAGCCAAGATCGGGCGAAGCGGGGGAACTACAGTGAGCAGTTCTTC.

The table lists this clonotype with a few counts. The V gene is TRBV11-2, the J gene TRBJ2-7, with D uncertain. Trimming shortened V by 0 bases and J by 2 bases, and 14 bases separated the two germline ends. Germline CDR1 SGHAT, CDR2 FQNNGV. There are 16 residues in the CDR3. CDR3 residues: CASSLEAVGSTYEQYF. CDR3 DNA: TGTGCCAGCAGCTTAGAGGCTGTGGGCAGCACCTACGAGCAGTACTTC.

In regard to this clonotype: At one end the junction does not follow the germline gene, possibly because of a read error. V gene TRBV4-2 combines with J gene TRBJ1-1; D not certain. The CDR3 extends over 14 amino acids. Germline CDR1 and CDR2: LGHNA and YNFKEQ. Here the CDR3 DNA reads TGTGCTAGCAGCCAAGAAGTGACTAATTTTGAAGCTTTCTTT. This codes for CASSQEVTNFEAFF.

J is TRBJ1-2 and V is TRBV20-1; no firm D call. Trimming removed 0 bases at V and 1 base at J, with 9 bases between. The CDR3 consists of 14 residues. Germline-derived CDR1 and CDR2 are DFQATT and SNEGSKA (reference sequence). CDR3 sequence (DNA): TGCAGTGCTAGAGATTCGACATATAACTATGGCTACACCTTC. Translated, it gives CSARDSTYNYGYTF.

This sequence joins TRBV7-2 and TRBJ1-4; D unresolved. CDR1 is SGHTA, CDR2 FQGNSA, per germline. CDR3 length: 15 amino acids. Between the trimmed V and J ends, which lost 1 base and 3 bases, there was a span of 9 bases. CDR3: CASSLEGLANEKLFF. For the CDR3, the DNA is TGTGCCAGCAGCTTAGAAGGGTTGGCTAATGAAAAACTGTTTTTT.

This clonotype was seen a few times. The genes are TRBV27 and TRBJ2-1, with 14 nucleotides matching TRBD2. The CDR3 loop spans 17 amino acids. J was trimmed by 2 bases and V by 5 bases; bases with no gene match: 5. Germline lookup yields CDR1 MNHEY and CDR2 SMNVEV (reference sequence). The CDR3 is CASSPRTSGRPYNEQFF. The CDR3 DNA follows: TGTGCCAGCAGTCCCCGGACTAGCGGGAGGCCCTACAATGAGCAGTTCTTC.

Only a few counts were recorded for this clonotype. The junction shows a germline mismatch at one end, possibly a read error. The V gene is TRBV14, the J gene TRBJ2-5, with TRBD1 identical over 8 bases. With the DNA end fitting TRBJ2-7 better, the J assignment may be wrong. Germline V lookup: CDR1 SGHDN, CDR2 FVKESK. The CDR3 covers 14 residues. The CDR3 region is CASRQGQGYYEQYF. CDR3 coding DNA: TGTGCCAGCCGCCAAGGACAGGGATACTACGAGCAGTACTTC.

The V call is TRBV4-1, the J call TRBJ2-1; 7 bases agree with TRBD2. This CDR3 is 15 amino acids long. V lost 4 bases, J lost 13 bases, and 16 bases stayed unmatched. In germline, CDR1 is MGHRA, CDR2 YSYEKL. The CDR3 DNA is TGCGCCAGCAGCCGACCGGGACTACCCCAAGAGACCCAGTTCTTC. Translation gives CASSRPGLPQETQFF.

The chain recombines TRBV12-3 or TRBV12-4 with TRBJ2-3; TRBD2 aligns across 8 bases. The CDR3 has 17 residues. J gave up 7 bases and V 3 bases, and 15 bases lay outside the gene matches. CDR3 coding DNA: TGTGCCAGCAGTTTTAAGCGGGGGCCCGTGGAGTGGTATACGCAGTATTTT. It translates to CASSFKRGPVEWYTQYF.

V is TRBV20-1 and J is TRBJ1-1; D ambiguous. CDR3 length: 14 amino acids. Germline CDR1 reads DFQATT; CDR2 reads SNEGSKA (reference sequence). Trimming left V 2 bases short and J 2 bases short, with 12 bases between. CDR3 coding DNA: TGCAGTGCTAGACACTCGAAAATCAACACTGAAGCTTTCTTT. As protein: CSARHSKINTEAFF.

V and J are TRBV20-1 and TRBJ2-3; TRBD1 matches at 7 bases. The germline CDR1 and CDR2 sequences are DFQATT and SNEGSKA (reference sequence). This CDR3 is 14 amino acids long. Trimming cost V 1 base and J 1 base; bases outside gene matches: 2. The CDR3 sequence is CSARVTGGTDTQYF. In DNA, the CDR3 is TGCAGTGCTAGAGTTACAGGGGGCACAGATACGCAGTATTTT.

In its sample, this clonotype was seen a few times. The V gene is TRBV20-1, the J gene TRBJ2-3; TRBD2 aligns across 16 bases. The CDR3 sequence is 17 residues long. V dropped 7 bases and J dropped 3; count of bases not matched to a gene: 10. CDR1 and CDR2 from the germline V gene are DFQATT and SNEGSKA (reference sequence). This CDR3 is CSVTGLAGGISTDTQYF. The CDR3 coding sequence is TGCAGTGTAACGGGACTAGCGGGAGGGATTTCAACAGATACGCAGTATTTT.

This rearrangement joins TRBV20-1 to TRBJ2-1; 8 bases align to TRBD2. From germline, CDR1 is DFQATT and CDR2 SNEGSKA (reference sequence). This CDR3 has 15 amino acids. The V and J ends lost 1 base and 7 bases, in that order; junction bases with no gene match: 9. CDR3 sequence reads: CSARANGRALNEQFF. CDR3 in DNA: TGCAGTGCTAGAGCTAACGGGAGGGCCTTGAATGAGCAGTTCTTC.

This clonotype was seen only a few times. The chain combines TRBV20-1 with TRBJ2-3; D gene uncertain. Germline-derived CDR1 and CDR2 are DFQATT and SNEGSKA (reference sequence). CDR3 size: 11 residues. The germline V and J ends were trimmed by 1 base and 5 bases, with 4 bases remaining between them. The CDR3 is CSARVQDTQYF. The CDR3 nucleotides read TGCAGTGCTAGAGTACAAGATACGCAGTATTTT.

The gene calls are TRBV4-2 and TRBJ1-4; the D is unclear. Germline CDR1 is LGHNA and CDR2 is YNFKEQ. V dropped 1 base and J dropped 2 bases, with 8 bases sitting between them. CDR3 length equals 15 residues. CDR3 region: CASSQVRFTNEKLFF. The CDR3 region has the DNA TGTGCCAGCAGCCAAGTGCGTTTCACTAATGAAAAACTGTTTTTT.

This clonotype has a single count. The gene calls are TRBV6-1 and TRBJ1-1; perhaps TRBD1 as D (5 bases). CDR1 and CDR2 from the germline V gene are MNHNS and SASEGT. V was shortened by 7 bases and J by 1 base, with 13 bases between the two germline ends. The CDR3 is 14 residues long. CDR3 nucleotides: TGTGCCAGCAAGGCCTTGGGACGGAACACTGAAGCTTTCTTT. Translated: CASKALGRNTEAFF.

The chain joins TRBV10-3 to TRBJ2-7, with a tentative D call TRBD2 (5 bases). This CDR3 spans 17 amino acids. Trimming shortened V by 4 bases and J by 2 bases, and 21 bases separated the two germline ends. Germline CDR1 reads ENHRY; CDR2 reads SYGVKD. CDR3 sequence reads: CAISGVHWRPGTYEQYF. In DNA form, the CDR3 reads TGTGCCATCAGTGGGGTCCACTGGAGGCCCGGGACCTACGAGCAGTACTTC.

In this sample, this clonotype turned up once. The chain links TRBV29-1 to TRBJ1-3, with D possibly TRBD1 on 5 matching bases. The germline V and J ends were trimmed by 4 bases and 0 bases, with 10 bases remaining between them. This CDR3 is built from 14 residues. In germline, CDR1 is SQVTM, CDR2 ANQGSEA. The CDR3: CSVAGRLSGNTIYF. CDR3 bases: TGCAGCGTTGCGGGGCGCCTCTCTGGAAACACCATATATTTT.

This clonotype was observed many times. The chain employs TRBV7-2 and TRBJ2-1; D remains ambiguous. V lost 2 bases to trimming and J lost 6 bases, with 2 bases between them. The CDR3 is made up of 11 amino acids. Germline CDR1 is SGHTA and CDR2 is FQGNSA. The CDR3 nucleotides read TGTGCCAGCAGCTTAATCAATGAGCAGTTCTTC. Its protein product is CASSLINEQFF. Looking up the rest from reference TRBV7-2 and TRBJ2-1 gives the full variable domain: GAGVSQSPSNKVTEKGKDVELRCDPISGHTALYWYRQSLGQGLEFLIYFQGNSAPDKSGLPSDRFSAERTGGSVSTLTIQRTQQEDSAVYLCASSLINEQFFGPGTRLTVL.

As DNA, the CDR3 is TGTGCCGTACAGGGGTTGGGTACAGATACGCAGTATTTT. Its protein product is CAVQGLGTDTQYF. The chain links TRBV10-3 to TRBJ2-3; 7 positions agree with TRBD1. V lost 11 bases and J lost 3; bases outside the gene matches: 8. Germline V gene sequence: CDR1 ENHRY, CDR2 SYGVKD. This CDR3 region has 13 residues.

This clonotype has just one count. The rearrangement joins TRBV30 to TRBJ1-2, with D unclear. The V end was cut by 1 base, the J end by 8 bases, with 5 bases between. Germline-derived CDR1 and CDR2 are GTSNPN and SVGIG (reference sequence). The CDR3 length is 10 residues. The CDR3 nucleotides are TGTGCCTGGAGTGAGAACGGCTACACCTTC. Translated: CAWSENGYTF.

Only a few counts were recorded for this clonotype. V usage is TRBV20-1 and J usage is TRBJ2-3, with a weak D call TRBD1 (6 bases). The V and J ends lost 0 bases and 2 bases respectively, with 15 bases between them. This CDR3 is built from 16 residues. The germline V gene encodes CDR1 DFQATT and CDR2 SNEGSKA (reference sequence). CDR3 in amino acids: CSARDRGTLFTDTQYF. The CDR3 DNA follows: TGCAGTGCTAGAGATAGAGGGACACTATTCACAGATACGCAGTATTTT.

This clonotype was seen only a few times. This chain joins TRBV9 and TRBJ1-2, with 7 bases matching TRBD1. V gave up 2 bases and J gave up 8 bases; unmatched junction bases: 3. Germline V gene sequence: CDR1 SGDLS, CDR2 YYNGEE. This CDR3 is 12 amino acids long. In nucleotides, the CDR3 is TGTGCCAGCAGCGTTCGGGGACAGGGCTACACCTTC. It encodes CASSVRGQGYTF.

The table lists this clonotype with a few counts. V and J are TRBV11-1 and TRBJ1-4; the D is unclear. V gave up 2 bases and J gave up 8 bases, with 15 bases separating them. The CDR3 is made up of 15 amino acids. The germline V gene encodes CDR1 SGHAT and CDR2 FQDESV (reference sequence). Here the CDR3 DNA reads TGTGCCAGCAGCTTATCGGGTCTCGGGAACGAAAAACTGTTTTTT. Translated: CASSLSGLGNEKLFF.

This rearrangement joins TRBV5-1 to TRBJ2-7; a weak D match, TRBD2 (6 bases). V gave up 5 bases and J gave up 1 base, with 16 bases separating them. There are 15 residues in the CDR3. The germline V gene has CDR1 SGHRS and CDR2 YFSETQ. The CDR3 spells CASRSYRDSSYEQYF. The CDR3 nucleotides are TGCGCCAGCAGGTCCTACCGGGACTCTTCCTACGAGCAGTACTTC.

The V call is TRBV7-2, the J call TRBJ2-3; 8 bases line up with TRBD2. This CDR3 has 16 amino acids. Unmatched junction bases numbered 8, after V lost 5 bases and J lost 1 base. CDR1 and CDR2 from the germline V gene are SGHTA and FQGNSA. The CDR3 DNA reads TGTGCCAGCAGCGGCACCGGGACTAGAGGCACAGATACGCAGTATTTT. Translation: CASSGTGTRGTDTQYF. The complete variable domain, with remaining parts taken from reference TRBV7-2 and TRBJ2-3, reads GAGVSQSPSNKVTEKGKDVELRCDPISGHTALYWYRQSLGQGLEFLIYFQGNSAPDKSGLPSDRFSAERTGGSVSTLTIQRTQQEDSAVYLCASSGTGTRGTDTQYFGPGTRLTVL.

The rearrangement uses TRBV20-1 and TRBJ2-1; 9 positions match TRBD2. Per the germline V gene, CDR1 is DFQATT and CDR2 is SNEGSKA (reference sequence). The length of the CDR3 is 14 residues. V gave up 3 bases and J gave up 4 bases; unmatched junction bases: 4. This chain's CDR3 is CSASRAGGYNEQFF. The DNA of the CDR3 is TGCAGTGCTAGTCGGGCGGGGGGGTACAATGAGCAGTTCTTC.

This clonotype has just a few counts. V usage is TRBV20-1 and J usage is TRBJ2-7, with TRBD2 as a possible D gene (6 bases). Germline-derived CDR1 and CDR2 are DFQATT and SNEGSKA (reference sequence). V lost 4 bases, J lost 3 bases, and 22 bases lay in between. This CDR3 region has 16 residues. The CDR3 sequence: CSATPEGRGWFYEQYF. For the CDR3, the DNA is TGCAGTGCTACACCCGAGGGCCGGGGGTGGTTCTACGAGCAGTACTTC.

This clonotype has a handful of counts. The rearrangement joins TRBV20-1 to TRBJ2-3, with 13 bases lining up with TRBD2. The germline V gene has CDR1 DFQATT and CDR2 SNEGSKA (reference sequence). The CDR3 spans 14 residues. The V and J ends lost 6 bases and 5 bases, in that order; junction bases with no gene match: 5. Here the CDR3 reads CSAGLAGVRDTQYF. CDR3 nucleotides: TGCAGTGCCGGACTAGCGGGAGTCCGAGATACGCAGTATTTT.

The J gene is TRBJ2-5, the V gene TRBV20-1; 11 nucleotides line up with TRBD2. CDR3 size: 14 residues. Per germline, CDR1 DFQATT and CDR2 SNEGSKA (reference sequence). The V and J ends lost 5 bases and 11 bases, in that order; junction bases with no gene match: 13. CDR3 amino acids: CSAAPLAGVTVQYF. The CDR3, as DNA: TGCAGTGCTGCCCCACTAGCGGGAGTTACAGTGCAGTACTTC.